This T cell receptor (beta chain) was profiled in a study of early T cells in non-severe SARS-CoV-2 infection (dated by TCRdb to the early 2020s). Background for the entire study: Because TCR sequencing relied on bulk RNA taken from unsorted whole blood, pairing of alpha and beta chains was not possible. Overall study results and their limits: VDJdb matching was skewed toward anti-spike CD8 responses, so virus-specific expansions were likely underestimated and private and CD4 specificities were missed.

Library preparation used 5' RACE. The instrument was a NextSeq 500. The TCR library protocol attached unique molecular identifiers to individual cDNA molecules to correct for sequencing error and PCR bias. Both TCR alpha and beta chains were sequenced, and tight co-correlation was observed between alpha and beta sequence abundances in each sample. Under the source paper's analysis protocol: V gene, J gene and CDR3 annotation of TCR sequences was performed with Decombinator V4. Expanded TCRs were defined as changing significantly between any two time points under a Poisson model with p below 0.0001. TCR abundances were normalised to the total number of TCRs sequenced per sample and expressed as counts per million. TRAV1-2 paired with TRAJ12, TRAJ20 or TRAJ33 defined MAIT TCRs, while TRAV10 paired with TRAJ18 defined iNKT TCRs. VDJdb, accessed on 1 November 2021, was searched for TCRs annotated for CMV, EBV and SARS-CoV-2, and TCRs annotated for more than one antigen were excluded. TCRdb ran its own pipeline on the public reads, namely fastp trimming at Q25 and MiXCR clone calling, and kept in-frame beta chains. Every distinct CDR3 protein forms one entry, paired with its most common genes and DNA. V and J calls and clone size were set by TCRdb, not the authors. Counted in this sample were 45,000 to 65,000 distinct CDR3 sequences; around 10% of them appeared once. The ten largest account for 4.2% of the sample.

Set within a cohort of healthcare workers in London, UK, this nested case-control study involved weekly PCR testing of nasopharyngeal swabs along with blood sampling. Healthcare workers were recruited between 23 and 31 March 2020, during the week of the UK lockdown, and were followed weekly for up to roughly 15 weeks. The junction shows trimming of 11 bases on V and 2 bases on J, and the gene matches do not reach 9 bases of it. The germline V gene gives CDR1 as ENHRY and CDR2 as SYGVKD. The CDR3 runs 14 residues from the cysteine to the phenylalanine. Only the CDR3 DNA is retained, 42 bases long and in frame from the first base. As concerns this clonotype: Its antigen has not been determined. The record has no base qualities; no much larger clone is one base away.

The receptor chain draws on TRBV10-3 and TRBJ2-3, and TRBD2 matches 8 of the central bases. The sequenced material came from whole blood. This sequence originates from an adult who was a healthcare worker with PCR-confirmed SARS-CoV-2 infection or an uninfected control (not recorded which). The CDR3 here reads CASTPGGLTDTQYF. The DNA sequence follows: TGTGCCTCGACCCCGGGGGGGCTCACAGATACGCAGTATTTT.